This entry lists 3 T cell receptor beta chains sequenced from one sample in a study of shared clonotypes between healthy human individuals. The table came from immunoSEQ multiplex PCR; TCRdb's copy has only in-frame clones and leaves some out. Counted here are about 1.1 million clones, around three quarters occurring once; the ten biggest clones make up around 0.61%. Source material: memory CD4+ T cells from PBMCs. The sample's subset: CD45RA-negative fraction. The receptors come from a man between 18 and 29 years old in good health. Some clones in this sample may be carry-over from other donors' samples.

This chain's CDR3 is CASLDTYLGTGFSNEQFF. The CDR3 DNA reads as TGTGCCAGTCTCGATACCTATCTAGGGACAGGATTTTCCAATGAGCAGTTCTTC. This chain connects TRBV25-1 to TRBJ2-1; 8 nucleotides align to TRBD1. Germline V gene sequence: CDR1 MGHDK, CDR2 SYGVNS. The CDR3 totals 18 residues. The junction had 22 bases not matched to a gene; V was cut back by 9 bases and J by 6 bases.

Details on this clone: The same CDR3 is also encoded by other DNA sequences in this sample. This rearrangement joins TRBV6-1 to TRBJ2-7; TRBD1 matches 8 bases. Losses at the gene ends were 3 bases for V and 0 bases for J; bases not matched to a gene: 7. Germline CDR1 is MNHNS and CDR2 is SASEGT. The CDR3 sequence is 16 residues long. CDR3 in amino acids: CASSDRGQGSSYEQYF. The CDR3 nucleotides are TGTGCCAGCAGTGACCGAGGACAGGGAAGCTCCTACGAGCAGTACTTC.

This chain connects TRBV2 to TRBJ1-1; D is perhaps TRBD1 (6 bases). Germline assignment: CDR1 SNHLY and CDR2 FYNNEI. This CDR3 has 13 amino acids. With 6 bases removed from V and 3 bases from J, the gap between germline ends came to 11 bases. The CDR3 sequence is CASRLGADTEAFF. CDR3 coding DNA: TGTGCCAGCAGACTGGGGGCTGACACTGAAGCTTTCTTT. Variable domain in full (rest from reference TRBV2 and TRBJ1-1): EPEVTQTPSHQVTQMGQEVILRCVPISNHLYFYWYRQILGQKVEFLVSFYNNEISEKSEIFDDQFSVERPDGSNFTLKIRSTKLEDSAMYFCASRLGADTEAFFGQGTRLTVV.